This record looks at one T cell receptor (beta chain) sequence and its context. The total RNA that was extracted per sample amounted to at least 5.5 micrograms. The sample comes from a study of blood T cells in healthy people across ages. A second PCR, run for about 7 to 12 cycles, used a sample-barcoded 5' primer plus a J-beta primer mix. With 12 random nucleotides, a template-switch adaptor tagged each individual cDNA molecule. Per-sample output comprised a minimum of 2.5 million paired-end reads containing CDR3. TCRdb re-called the 5' RACE reads through MiXCR, storing one row per CDR3 protein. Of approximately 800,000 distinct CDR3 sequences in the sample, roughly 60% were seen once. The CDR3 has 15 amino acids. Germline values: CDR1 DFQATT, CDR2 SNEGSKA (reference sequence). J was trimmed by 2 bases and V by 3 bases; bases with no gene match: 8.

The TCR originated in a man under 40 in good health. The genes are TRBV20-1 and TRBJ2-3, with 7 bases aligning to TRBD2. Source material: blood. CDR3 residues: CSARGGGLNTDTQYF. In nucleotides, the CDR3 is TGCAGTGCTAGGGGGGGAGGGCTCAACACAGATACGCAGTATTTT.